The 24 T cell receptor beta chains listed next were all sequenced from one sample in a study of CD8 T cells in Susac syndrome. Random hexamers were used to reverse transcribe the RNA input (about 0.45 to 1 ug). TCRdb reprocessed the immunoSEQ multiplex PCR reads via MiXCR and lists one record per CDR3 protein. The sample lists just over 150,000 distinct CDR3 sequences, 95% occurring once. The sample was CD4+ T cells from PBMCs. The receptors shown here come from a human donor with Susac syndrome.

The chain uses TRBV20-1 and TRBJ2-7; 11 bases align to TRBD2. J gave up 3 bases and V 6 bases, and 4 bases lay outside the gene matches. From germline, CDR1 is DFQATT and CDR2 SNEGSKA (reference sequence). The CDR3 covers 13 residues. CDR3 region: CSAGGTSGYEQYF. CDR3 sequence (DNA): TGCAGTGCAGGCGGGACTAGCGGCTACGAGCAGTACTTC.

The rearrangement links TRBV20-1 to TRBJ2-7; TRBD1 is a possible D gene (5 bases). V lost 5 bases to trimming and J lost 2 bases, with 10 bases between them. CDR1 is DFQATT, CDR2 SNEGSKA, per germline (reference sequence). CDR3 length equals 12 residues. CDR3 coding DNA: TGCAGTGCTGGGGCCGGGCCCTACGAGCAGTACTTC. Translating gives CSAGAGPYEQYF.

The chain has TRBV2 and TRBJ2-5; tentatively, D is TRBD1 (6 bases). The CDR3 is 14 residues long. The germline V and J ends were trimmed by 6 bases and 0 bases, with 11 bases remaining between them. CDR1 and CDR2 from the germline V gene are SNHLY and FYNNEI. The CDR3 protein is CASRTRTDQETQYF. The CDR3 coding sequence is TGTGCCAGCAGGACACGGACAGACCAAGAGACCCAGTACTTC.

The V call is TRBV15, the J call TRBJ1-5; D is possibly TRBD1 (5 bases). The germline CDR1 and CDR2 sequences are LNHNV and YYDKDF (reference sequence). This CDR3 comprises 17 residues. V was shortened by 0 bases and J by 2 bases, with 14 bases between the two germline ends. CDR3 protein: CATSRDLGESGNQPQHF. CDR3 nucleotide sequence: TGTGCCACCAGCAGAGACCTGGGGGAGTCGGGCAATCAGCCCCAGCATTTT.

V gene TRBV5-4 combines with J gene TRBJ2-2, with D maybe TRBD1 (6 bases). The CDR3 is 14 residues long. Germline values: CDR1 SGHNT, CDR2 YYREEE (reference sequence). The V and J ends lost 0 bases and 6 bases respectively, with 9 bases between them. CDR3 protein: CASSLESGAGELFF. DNA for the CDR3: TGTGCCAGCAGCTTGGAGTCAGGGGCCGGGGAGCTGTTTTTT.

This chain links TRBV4-1 with TRBJ2-2; either TRBD1 or TRBD2 may fit D (7 bases each). Germline V CDR1 and CDR2: MGHRA, YSYEKL. The CDR3 contains 16 residues. V was clipped by 3 bases and J by 7 bases, with 18 bases between them. CDR3 sequence (DNA): TGCGCCAGCAGCCACCAAGAGTCAGGGGGGGACGGGGAGCTGTTTTTT. Translated, it gives CASSHQESGGDGELFF.

V usage is TRBV12-3 or TRBV12-4 and J usage is TRBJ1-1; the D gene is possibly TRBD1 (6 bases). The CDR3 contains 12 residues. The V end lost 10 bases, the J end lost 8 bases, and 17 bases lay between the germline ends. DNA for the CDR3: TGTGCCATAAGATGGAGACAGGTCGAAGCTTTCTTT. Its translation is CAIRWRQVEAFF.

The chain couples TRBV13 to TRBJ1-3; no firm D call. V lost 2 bases and J 0 bases, leaving 5 bases between the germline ends. In germline, CDR1 is PRHDT, CDR2 FYEKMQ (reference sequence). This CDR3 is built from 14 residues. CDR3 nucleotides: TGTGCCAGCAGCTTAATCGGCTCTGGAAACACCATATATTTT. Translating it yields CASSLIGSGNTIYF.

This chain uses TRBV5-6 with TRBJ2-1, with unresolved D. V shed 4 bases and J shed 5 bases, with 10 bases lying between them. Germline V gene data show CDR1 as SGHDT and CDR2 as YYEEEE. The CDR3 length is 13 residues. CDR3 protein: CASSPLNNNEQFF. The CDR3 DNA reads TGTGCCAGCAGCCCCCTGAATAACAATGAGCAGTTCTTC.

This chain connects TRBV20-1 to TRBJ1-4; maybe TRBD1 (6 bases). V shed 3 bases and J shed 8 bases, with 13 bases lying between them. Germline lookup yields CDR1 DFQATT and CDR2 SNEGSKA (reference sequence). There are 13 residues in the CDR3. CDR3 sequence reads: CSASEQGNEKLFF. CDR3 nucleotide sequence: TGCAGTGCTAGCGAGCAGGGGAACGAAAAACTGTTTTTT.

In its sample, this clonotype was seen a few times. CDR3 amino acids: CASSRDRDNEQFF. Here the CDR3 DNA reads TGTGCCAGCTCCCGGGACAGAGACAATGAGCAGTTCTTC. J is TRBJ2-1 and V is TRBV18, with TRBD1 identical over 7 bases. The V gene's germline CDR1 is KGHSH and CDR2 LQKENI. Trimming cost V 6 bases and J 5 bases; bases outside gene matches: 4. The CDR3 sequence is 13 residues long.

The V gene is TRBV15, the J gene TRBJ2-1; 7 positions match TRBD2. V was pared by 0 bases and J by 6 bases, with 5 bases of the junction left unmatched. This CDR3 contains 15 residues. CDR1 LNHNV and CDR2 YYDKDF come from the germline V gene (reference sequence). The CDR3 spells CATSREAGPSNEQFF. Written as DNA, the CDR3 is TGTGCCACCAGCAGAGAAGCGGGGCCTAGCAATGAGCAGTTCTTC.

The chain uses TRBV20-1 and TRBJ1-5; D remains ambiguous. This CDR3 has 14 amino acids. Per the germline V gene, CDR1 is DFQATT and CDR2 is SNEGSKA (reference sequence). The ends were cut back, 6 bases at V and 6 bases at J, with 18 bases in the middle. The CDR3 spells CSARPKARGQPQHF. The DNA of the CDR3 is TGCAGTGCCAGGCCCAAAGCGCGGGGTCAGCCCCAGCATTTT.

CDR3 sequence reads: CASSQESRGSPLHF. DNA of the CDR3: TGCGCCAGCAGCCAAGAGTCCCGAGGTTCACCCCTCCACTTT. The chain has TRBV4-3 and TRBJ1-6; D ambiguous. The V end lost 0 bases, the J end lost 9 bases, and 9 bases lay between the germline ends. The germline CDR1 and CDR2 sequences are LGHNA and YSLEER. This CDR3 region has 14 residues.

The CDR3: CASTQSGGGAGYTF. CDR3 nucleotide sequence: TGCGCCAGCACCCAGTCGGGCGGGGGAGCTGGCTACACCTTC. V and J are TRBV5-1 and TRBJ1-2, with D maybe TRBD1 (5 bases). Germline values: CDR1 SGHRS, CDR2 YFSETQ. This CDR3 comprises 14 residues. V shed 6 bases and J shed 7 bases, with 19 bases lying between them.

The rearrangement links TRBV19 to TRBJ1-5; D gene ambiguous. The CDR3 covers 12 residues. The V gene's germline CDR1 is LNHDA and CDR2 SQIVND (reference sequence). V gave up 4 bases and J gave up 4 bases, with 5 bases separating them. This CDR3 is CASSTQNQPQHF. The CDR3 nucleotides are TGTGCCAGTAGTACCCAGAATCAGCCCCAGCATTTT.

The chain recombines TRBV12-3 or TRBV12-4 with TRBJ1-2; tentatively, D is TRBD1 (5 bases). The CDR3 has 11 residues. V was cut by 10 bases and J by 6 bases, with 12 bases left in between. CDR3 loop: CATRGGDGYTF. In DNA form, the CDR3 reads TGTGCCACCCGGGGAGGGGATGGCTACACCTTC.

This clonotype has a single count. The chain combines TRBV12-3 or TRBV12-4 with TRBJ2-5, with 12 bases fitting TRBD1. This CDR3 region has 16 residues. With V trimmed by 4 bases and J by 7 bases, 10 bases remained unmatched. The CDR3: CASSSRDRGPFTTQYF. CDR3 DNA: TGTGCCAGCAGTTCCCGGGACAGGGGGCCGTTTACGACCCAGTACTTC.

The chain uses TRBV3-1 and TRBJ1-1; D possibly corresponds to TRBD1 (5 bases). The germline V gene encodes CDR1 LGHDT and CDR2 YNNKEL (reference sequence). V was clipped by 3 bases and J by 9 bases, with 17 bases between them. The CDR3 runs to 14 residues. The CDR3 bases are TGTGCCAGCAGCCAGGGGGATCGGGCGTTGAAAGCTTTCTTT. As protein: CASSQGDRALKAFF. Using reference TRBV3-1 and TRBJ1-1 for the parts outside the CDR3, the full variable domain is DTAVSQTPKYLVTQMGNDKSIKCEQNLGHDTMYWYKQDSKKFLKIMFSYNNKELIINETVPNRFSPKSPDKAHLNLHINSLELGDSAVYFCASSQGDRALKAFFGQGTRLTVV.

The chain combines TRBV5-1 with TRBJ1-6; weak D call: TRBD1 (6 bases). The germline V and J ends were trimmed by 2 bases and 7 bases, with 10 bases remaining between them. Germline V gene sequence: CDR1 SGHRS, CDR2 YFSETQ. There are 14 residues in the CDR3. The CDR3 coding sequence is TGCGCCAGCAGCTTCTACAGGGACAATTCACCCCTCCACTTT. Protein product: CASSFYRDNSPLHF. Combining the CDR3 with reference TRBV5-1 and TRBJ1-6 gives the whole variable domain KAGVTQTPRYLIKTRGQQVTLSCSPISGHRSVSWYQQTPGQGLQFLFEYFSETQRNKGNFPGRFSGRQFSNSRSEMNVSTLELGDSALYLCASSFYRDNSPLHFGNGTRLTVT.

The chain has TRBV4-2 and TRBJ2-5; no reliable D call. The V gene lost 0 bases and the J gene lost 1 base, with 12 bases spanning the gap. CDR3 length equals 16 residues. Germline assignment: CDR1 LGHNA and CDR2 YNFKEQ. The CDR3 DNA follows: TGTGCCAGCAGCCAAGATCCACGGCAGTTCCAAGAGACCCAGTACTTC. This codes for CASSQDPRQFQETQYF.

For the CDR3, the DNA is TGTGCCAGCACTTCCGGACTAGCGGGGGACTACGGAGAGACCCAGTACTTC. Amino acids: CASTSGLAGDYGETQYF. The V call is TRBV12-3 or TRBV12-4, the J call TRBJ2-5, with 13 bases identical to TRBD2. The J segment lost 4 bases and the V segment lost 7 bases, leaving 12 bases of the junction unmatched. CDR3 length: 17 residues.

The chain combines TRBV20-1 with TRBJ1-6; D gene uncertain. Germline V gene lookup returns CDR1 DFQATT and CDR2 SNEGSKA (reference sequence). The germline V and J ends were trimmed by 3 bases and 0 bases, with 9 bases remaining between them. This CDR3 comprises 15 residues. CDR3: CSASGGSSYNSPLHF. CDR3 DNA: TGCAGTGCTAGCGGCGGGAGCTCCTATAATTCACCCCTCCACTTT.

This chain joins TRBV29-1 and TRBJ1-5; TRBD1 agrees at 8 bases. CDR1 SQVTM and CDR2 ANQGSEA come from the germline V gene. Unmatched junction bases numbered 6, after V lost 6 bases and J lost 2 bases. This CDR3 contains 14 residues. In nucleotides, the CDR3 is TGCAGCGTCGGTGACAGGGGCCGCAATCAGCCCCAGCATTTT. Its protein is CSVGDRGRNQPQHF.